The following is a TCR beta chain sequence with its context. The antigen is unknown. This entry is derived from a study of beta chain features in type 1 diabetes. Overall study context: All of the samples together had some 99 million sorted cells examined. Notes on the study in general: Among patients with Type 1 diabetes, TCRB CDR3s were moderately but significantly shorter in every one of the four CD4+ subsets. Equally in patients and controls, PCR might preferentially amplify shorter templates. Insertion counts at VDJ junctions were lower in type 1 diabetes patients, who also showed more deletions there.

A sort by CD45RO/CCR7/CD25/CD127/CD95/CD27 yielded CD4+ naive, central memory, regulatory and stem cell-like memory cells. What was sequenced were expressed TCRB transcripts, since all of the isolated RNA had been reverse transcribed. Assay used: immunoSEQ multiplex PCR; TCRdb lists only in-frame clones, some missing. The sample has over 600,000 clones, 9.5% to 15% seen once. The trim removed 2 bases at V and 1 base at J, leaving 7 bases unmatched. Germline-derived CDR1 and CDR2 are SGHRS and YFSETQ. This CDR3 has 16 residues. Sequencing was done on a sample of naive CD4+ T cells from blood. The rearrangement uses TRBV5-1 and TRBJ2-3; 7 nucleotides align to TRBD1. This receptor was obtained from a man aged 25 to 40 with type 1 diabetes. CDR3 sequence: CASSFVLTGGTDTQYF. DNA for the CDR3: TGCGCCAGCAGCTTCGTTCTTACAGGGGGCACAGATACGCAGTATTTT.